This entry is about one TCR beta chain. No antigen is known for it. Whether given at about 4 or about 12 weeks, second doses were pooled. The ends were cut back, 7 bases at V and 2 bases at J, with 9 bases in the middle. Per the germline V gene, CDR1 is GTSNPN and CDR2 is SVGIG (reference sequence). The CDR3 length is 11 residues. The data are from a study of T cell responses to AZD1222 COVID-19 vaccine. Study results and limitations: A mostly white British donor set with more females was recruited, and clonal diversity was possibly underestimated. Receipt of two AZD1222 doses was followed by a rise in Spike-specific TCR breadth and depth.

Assay used: immunoSEQ multiplex PCR; TCRdb lists only in-frame clones, some missing. The sample consists of 180,000 or so clones, over 85% of them appearing once. The clonotype comes from an adult who received the AZD1222 COVID-19 vaccine. The chain employs TRBV30 and TRBJ2-7; D is unclear. Source: peripheral blood, taken 28 days after the second AZD1222 dose. Here the CDR3 reads CAFGRTYEQYF. DNA for the CDR3: TGTGCCTTCGGCCGAACCTACGAGCAGTACTTC.